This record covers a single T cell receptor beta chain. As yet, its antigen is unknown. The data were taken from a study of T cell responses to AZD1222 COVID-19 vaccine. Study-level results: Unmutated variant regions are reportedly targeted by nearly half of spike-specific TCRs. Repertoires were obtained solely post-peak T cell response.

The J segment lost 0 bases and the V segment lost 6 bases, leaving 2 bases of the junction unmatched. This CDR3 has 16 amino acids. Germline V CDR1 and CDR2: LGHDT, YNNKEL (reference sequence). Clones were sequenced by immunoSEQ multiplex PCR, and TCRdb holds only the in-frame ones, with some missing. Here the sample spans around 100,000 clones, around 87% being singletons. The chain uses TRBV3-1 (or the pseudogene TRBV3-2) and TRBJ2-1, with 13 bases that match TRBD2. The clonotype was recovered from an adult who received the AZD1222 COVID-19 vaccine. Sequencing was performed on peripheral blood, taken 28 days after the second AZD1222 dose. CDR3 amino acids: CASRGLAGSSYNEQFF. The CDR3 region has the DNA TGTGCCAGCAGGGGACTAGCGGGGTCCTCCTACAATGAGCAGTTCTTC.